The rows below give T cell receptor beta chains drawn from one sample of a study of CD8 T cells in Susac syndrome. TCRdb itself ran the immunoSEQ multiplex PCR reads through MiXCR, one entry per CDR3 protein. The sample comprises some 180,000 distinct CDR3 sequences, about 95% of which are singletons, and 0.085% to 0.1% rests with the top ten. The sample taken for sequencing was CD4+ T cells from PBMCs. The receptors originated from a human donor with Susac syndrome. Both conserved end residues are part of each CDR3. D genes are given only for firm matches. Clone size appears in some rows only: once, few, many, or a class for an expanded clone.

d_call: -; clone_size: -; v_call: TRBV7-9; j_call: TRBJ2-7; cdr3_aa: CASSFGQTYEQYF; cdr3_nt: TGTGCCAGCAGCTTTGGGCAGACCTACGAGCAGTACTTC
d_call: -; clone_size: once; v_call: TRBV5-1; j_call: TRBJ1-1; cdr3_aa: CASSLDGMNTEAFF; cdr3_nt: TGCGCCAGCAGCTTGGACGGCATGAACACTGAAGCTTTCTTT
d_call: -; clone_size: -; v_call: TRBV27; j_call: TRBJ1-2; cdr3_aa: CASGPTAYYGYTF; cdr3_nt: TGTGCCAGCGGGCCGACAGCCTACTATGGCTACACCTTC
d_call: TRBD1; clone_size: -; v_call: TRBV3-1; j_call: TRBJ1-1; cdr3_aa: CASSDSPTGGTEAFF; cdr3_nt: TGTGCCAGCAGCGATTCACCGACAGGGGGCACTGAAGCTTTCTTT
d_call: -; clone_size: -; v_call: TRBV28; j_call: TRBJ1-1; cdr3_aa: CASSLGPGAGAPFEAFF; cdr3_nt: TGTGCCAGCAGTTTAGGGCCCGGGGCAGGCGCACCATTTGAAGCTTTCTTT
d_call: TRBD2; clone_size: -; v_call: TRBV30; j_call: TRBJ2-1; cdr3_aa: CAWSVRASGTYNEQFF; cdr3_nt: TGTGCCTGGAGTGTACGGGCTAGCGGAACCTACAATGAGCAGTTCTTC
d_call: -; clone_size: once; v_call: TRBV6-5; j_call: TRBJ1-3; cdr3_aa: CASRSGTMNTIYF; cdr3_nt: TGTGCCAGCAGGTCCGGGACAATGAACACCATATATTTT
d_call: -; clone_size: -; v_call: TRBV20-1; j_call: TRBJ2-1; cdr3_aa: CSALRVNEQFF; cdr3_nt: TGCAGTGCGCTCAGGGTTAATGAGCAGTTCTTC
d_call: -; clone_size: -; v_call: TRBV7-9; j_call: TRBJ2-1; cdr3_aa: CASSLSLLYNEQFF; cdr3_nt: TGTGCCAGCAGCTTAAGTCTCCTATACAATGAGCAGTTCTTC
d_call: TRBD1; clone_size: -; v_call: TRBV5-1; j_call: TRBJ2-7; cdr3_aa: CASSPDRVVSYEQYF; cdr3_nt: TGCGCCAGCAGCCCAGACAGGGTAGTTTCCTACGAGCAGTACTTC
d_call: -; clone_size: once; v_call: TRBV24-1; j_call: TRBJ2-3; cdr3_aa: CATSDWDTQYF; cdr3_nt: TGTGCCACCAGTGATTGGGATACGCAGTATTTT
d_call: -; clone_size: once; v_call: TRBV20-1; j_call: TRBJ1-1; cdr3_aa: CSARKGGTMNTEAFF; cdr3_nt: TGCAGTGCTAGAAAGGGAGGAACTATGAACACTGAAGCTTTCTTT
d_call: -; clone_size: -; v_call: TRBV5-1; j_call: TRBJ1-2; cdr3_aa: CASSLGEPDYGYTF; cdr3_nt: TGCGCCAGCAGCTTGGGGGAGCCCGACTATGGCTACACCTTC
d_call: -; clone_size: -; v_call: TRBV12-3/TRBV12-4; j_call: TRBJ2-2; cdr3_aa: CASSLAGRATGELFF; cdr3_nt: TGTGCCAGCAGTTTAGCGGGGAGAGCAACCGGGGAGCTGTTTTTT
d_call: -; clone_size: -; v_call: TRBV5-1; j_call: TRBJ2-3; cdr3_aa: CASSLARDRLTDTQYF; cdr3_nt: TGCGCCAGCAGCTTGGCCCGTGACCGGTTGACAGATACGCAGTATTTT
d_call: TRBD2; clone_size: once; v_call: TRBV12-3/TRBV12-4; j_call: TRBJ2-1; cdr3_aa: CASTDRGAYNEQFF; cdr3_nt: TGTGCCAGCACCGACCGGGGGGCCTACAATGAGCAGTTCTTC
d_call: TRBD1; clone_size: few; v_call: TRBV18; j_call: TRBJ2-7; cdr3_aa: CASSQGQSYEQYF; cdr3_nt: TGTGCCAGCTCACAGGGACAGTCCTACGAGCAGTACTTC
d_call: -; clone_size: -; v_call: TRBV7-9; j_call: TRBJ2-4; cdr3_aa: CASSYGYRQAKNIQYF; cdr3_nt: TGTGCCAGCAGCTACGGGTACCGCCAAGCCAAAAACATTCAGTACTTC
d_call: -; clone_size: -; v_call: TRBV7-2; j_call: TRBJ2-5; cdr3_aa: CASSLTGDQETQYF; cdr3_nt: TGTGCCAGCAGCTTAACAGGAGACCAAGAGACCCAGTACTTC
d_call: -; clone_size: -; v_call: TRBV27; j_call: TRBJ2-3; cdr3_aa: CASSFRQDDTQYF; cdr3_nt: TGTGCCAGCAGTTTCCGACAGGATGATACGCAGTATTTT
d_call: -; clone_size: -; v_call: TRBV6-5; j_call: TRBJ2-7; cdr3_aa: CASSPGPAPYEQYF; cdr3_nt: TGTGCCAGCAGCCCCGGGCCAGCCCCCTACGAGCAGTACTTC
d_call: -; clone_size: -; v_call: TRBV30; j_call: TRBJ2-5; cdr3_aa: CAWRRKSGETQYF; cdr3_nt: TGTGCCTGGAGGCGAAAAAGCGGGGAGACCCAGTACTTC
d_call: TRBD1; clone_size: once; v_call: TRBV5-1; j_call: TRBJ2-5; cdr3_aa: CASSVRDRETQYF; cdr3_nt: TGCGCCAGCAGCGTCCGGGACAGAGAGACCCAGTACTTC
d_call: TRBD1; clone_size: -; v_call: TRBV2; j_call: TRBJ2-1; cdr3_aa: CASSEDRLEQFF; cdr3_nt: TGTGCCAGCAGTGAGGACAGGTTGGAGCAGTTCTTC
d_call: -; clone_size: -; v_call: TRBV19; j_call: TRBJ2-6; cdr3_aa: CASSPDHSGANVLTF; cdr3_nt: TGTGCCAGTAGCCCGGACCACTCTGGGGCCAACGTCCTGACTTTC
d_call: -; clone_size: -; v_call: TRBV20-1; j_call: TRBJ2-1; cdr3_aa: CSARGNSGFLNEQFF; cdr3_nt: TGCAGTGCTAGAGGAAATAGCGGATTTTTGAATGAGCAGTTCTTC
d_call: TRBD1; clone_size: -; v_call: TRBV5-1; j_call: TRBJ1-4; cdr3_aa: CASSLAGGEEKLFF; cdr3_nt: TGCGCCAGCAGCTTGGCAGGGGGCGAGGAAAAACTGTTTTTT
d_call: -; clone_size: -; v_call: TRBV6-2/TRBV6-3; j_call: TRBJ2-1; cdr3_aa: CASRGTDNEQFF; cdr3_nt: TGTGCCAGCAGGGGGACTGACAATGAGCAGTTCTTC
d_call: -; clone_size: -; v_call: TRBV6-5; j_call: TRBJ2-3; cdr3_aa: CASSRGGHLHPTQYF; cdr3_nt: TGTGCCAGCAGTAGGGGGGGGCACCTACACCCTACGCAGTATTTT
d_call: -; clone_size: -; v_call: TRBV3-1; j_call: TRBJ2-5; cdr3_aa: CASSQDGETQYF; cdr3_nt: TGTGCCAGCAGCCAAGATGGGGAGACCCAGTACTTC
d_call: TRBD1; clone_size: -; v_call: TRBV11-2; j_call: TRBJ1-3; cdr3_aa: CASSRDRAHSGNTIYF; cdr3_nt: TGTGCCAGCAGCAGAGACAGGGCCCACTCTGGAAACACCATATATTTT
d_call: -; clone_size: -; v_call: TRBV20-1; j_call: TRBJ1-1; cdr3_aa: CSARVSRYKTEAFF; cdr3_nt: TGCAGTGCTAGAGTTTCCAGGTATAAGACTGAAGCTTTCTTT
d_call: TRBD2; clone_size: -; v_call: TRBV7-9; j_call: TRBJ2-7; cdr3_aa: CASSLVRGSNEQYF; cdr3_nt: TGTGCCAGCAGCTTAGTTCGCGGGAGTAATGAGCAGTACTTC